Listed below are T cell receptor beta chains from one sample, sequenced in a study of T cell repertoires in ileal Crohn's disease. Profiled with immunoSEQ multiplex PCR; TCRdb holds only in-frame clones, not every one. The table records 12,000 to 15,000 clones, roughly 78% of them present only once. Sequencing used ileal tissue. The receptors were gathered from an adult with Crohn's disease. Both conserved end residues are part of each CDR3. D genes are given only for firm matches. Where a row states a size, it is once, few, many or the class of an expanded clone; other rows omit it.

>NA|14|TRBJ1-2|TRBV9|NA
TGTGCCAGCAGCCCGCCCCGGGGGAACTATGGCTACACCTTC
CASSPPRGNYGYTF
>NA|15|TRBJ1-3|TRBV9|NA
TGTGCCAGCAGCCCCTCAGGTGGATCTGGAAACACCATATATTTT
CASSPSGGSGNTIYF
>NA|12|TRBJ2-5|TRBV28|NA
TGTGCCAGCCTCAGTGGCGGGGAGACCCAGTACTTC
CASLSGGETQYF
>NA|16|TRBJ1-1|TRBV28|NA
TGTGCCAGCAAAACAAAGGGGCCGATGCTGGGCACTGAAGCTTTCTTT
CASKTKGPMLGTEAFF
>NA|15|TRBJ2-7|TRBV6-5|TRBD1
TGTGCCAGCAGTAGGACCGGGACAGGGGGCTACGAGCAGTACTTC
CASSRTGTGGYEQYF
>NA|16|TRBJ1-2|TRBV5-1|NA
TGCGCCAGCAGCTTGAAAGTGGACAGCTACCCATATGGCTACACCTTC
CASSLKVDSYPYGYTF
>NA|18|TRBJ1-4|TRBV7-8|NA
TGTGCCAGCAGCCTTAAGGGGACGCTGGTTGTCCAGGGGGAAAAACTGTTTTTT
CASSLKGTLVVQGEKLFF
>NA|14|TRBJ2-1|TRBV18|NA
TGTGCCAGCTCACCAATGAGGGGGTCCAATGAGCAGTTCTTC
CASSPMRGSNEQFF
>once|18|TRBJ2-5|TRBV4-2|TRBD2
TGTGCCAGCAGCCAAGACCCTAGCGGGAGGGCCCCAACCGAGACCCAGTACTTC
CASSQDPSGRAPTETQYF
>NA|13|TRBJ2-1|TRBV2|TRBD1
TGTGCCAGTAACAGGGGGCTGGATAATGAGCAGTTCTTC
CASNRGLDNEQFF
>NA|15|TRBJ1-6|TRBV5-1|NA
TGCGCCAGCAGCTTGGAAGGACAAAAAAATTCACCCCTCCACTTT
CASSLEGQKNSPLHF
>NA|14|TRBJ2-7|TRBV19|NA
TGTGCCAGGATAACACCGGGACAAACCTACGAGCAGTACTTC
CARITPGQTYEQYF
>few|14|TRBJ1-2|TRBV21-1|NA
TGTGCCAGCAGCAATGTTCAGCTAGCTAGGGGCTACACCTTC
CASSNVQLARGYTF
>NA|14|TRBJ1-2|TRBV6-4|TRBD1
TGTGCCAGCAGTGAAACCGGGACAGGGGATGGCTACACCTTC
CASSETGTGDGYTF
>NA|13|TRBJ2-1|TRBV5-1|NA
TGCGCCAGCAGTTTTGCGGGGTACAATGAGCAGTTCTTC
CASSFAGYNEQFF
>once|17|TRBJ2-3|TRBV7-9|TRBD1
TGTGCCAGCAGCTTGGGACAGGGGGCGGGTAGCACAGATACGCAGTATTTT
CASSLGQGAGSTDTQYF
>NA|12|TRBJ2-7|TRBV6-6|NA
TGTGCCAGCAGTTCTGACAGCTACGAGCAGTACTTC
CASSSDSYEQYF
>NA|14|TRBJ2-3|TRBV7-6|NA
TGTGCCAGCAGCCTGTACCCGGGCACAGATACGCAGTATTTT
CASSLYPGTDTQYF
>few|16|TRBJ2-7|TRBV19|TRBD2
TGTGCCAGTAGTAGACTTGGGACTAGCGGGACCTACGAGCAGTACTTC
CASSRLGTSGTYEQYF
>NA|14|TRBJ2-7|TRBV19|NA
TGTGCCAGTAGTATCAGGGGTACGTTCTACGAGCAGTACTTC
CASSIRGTFYEQYF
>NA|15|TRBJ1-2|TRBV9|NA
TGTGCCAGCAGCGTAGAAGGGGGACCGGCGCGTGGCTACACCTTC
CASSVEGGPARGYTF
>NA|14|TRBJ2-1|TRBV10-3|TRBD2
TGTGCCATCAGCCCCGGGACTAGCACTAATGAGCAGTTCTTC
CAISPGTSTNEQFF
>NA|18|TRBJ1-1|TRBV30|NA
TGTGCCTGGAAACCGAACCCACGGCAGGTCGGTTGGGACACTGAAGCTTTCTTT
CAWKPNPRQVGWDTEAFF
>NA|14|TRBJ2-7|TRBV7-9|TRBD1
TGTGCCAGCAGCTTAGGAGCCACAGGGGGCCCCTCGTACTTC
CASSLGATGGPSYF
>NA|13|TRBJ1-2|TRBV7-9|TRBD1
TGTGCCAGCAGCTTGACAGGGACCTATGGCTACACCTTC
CASSLTGTYGYTF
>NA|15|TRBJ2-2|TRBV5-4|NA
TGTGCCAGCAGCTTGGTGCGGGGCGGGACCGGGGAGCTGTTTTTT
CASSLVRGGTGELFF
>medium-sized|19|TRBJ1-1|TRBV2|TRBD1
TGTGCCAGCAGTGACTTAAAGGACAGGGTCTCGTCCTCTGCGGTTGAAGCTTTCTTT
CASSDLKDRVSSSAVEAFF
>NA|15|TRBJ2-3|TRBV7-9|TRBD2
TGTGCCAGCAGCACTAGCGGGGGGCGCACAGATACGCAGTATTTT
CASSTSGGRTDTQYF
>NA|13|TRBJ2-7|TRBV14|TRBD1
TGTGCCAGCAGTCGGACAGGTTCCTACGAGCAGTACTTC
CASSRTGSYEQYF
>NA|12|TRBJ2-5|TRBV5-1|NA
TGCGCCAGCAGCCAGGGTTCAGAGACCCAGTACTTC
CASSQGSETQYF
>NA|15|TRBJ2-2|TRBV5-1|TRBD2
TGCGCCAGCACTCCCCGGGAGGGGAACACCGGGGAGCTGTTTTTT
CASTPREGNTGELFF